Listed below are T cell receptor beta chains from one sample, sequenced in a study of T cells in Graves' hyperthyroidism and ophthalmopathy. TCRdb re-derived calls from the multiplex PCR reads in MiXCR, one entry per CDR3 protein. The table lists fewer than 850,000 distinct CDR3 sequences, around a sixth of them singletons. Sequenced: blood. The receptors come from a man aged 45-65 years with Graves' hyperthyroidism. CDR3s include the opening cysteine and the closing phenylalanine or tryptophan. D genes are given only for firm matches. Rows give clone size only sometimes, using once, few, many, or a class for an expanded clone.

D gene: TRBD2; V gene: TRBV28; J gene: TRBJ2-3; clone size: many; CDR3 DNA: TGTGCCAGCAGGGGGGGGGCAGCTAGCGGGATCAGCACAGATACGCAGTATTTT; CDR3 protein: CASRGGAASGISTDTQYF
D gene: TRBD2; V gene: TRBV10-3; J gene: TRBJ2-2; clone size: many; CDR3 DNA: TGTGCCATCAGTGAGCACCCGGGCCTAGCGGGAGACAACACCGGGGAGCTGTTTTTT; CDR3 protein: CAISEHPGLAGDNTGELFF
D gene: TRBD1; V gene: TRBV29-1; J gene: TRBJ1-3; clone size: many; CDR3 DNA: TGCAGCGTGTACAGGGGCAACTCTGGAAACACCATATATTTT; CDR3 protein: CSVYRGNSGNTIYF
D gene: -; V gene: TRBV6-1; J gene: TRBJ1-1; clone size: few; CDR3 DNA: TGTGCCAGCAAAACCCAGGGGACGGGTGGAGCTTTCTTT; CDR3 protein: CASKTQGTGGAFF
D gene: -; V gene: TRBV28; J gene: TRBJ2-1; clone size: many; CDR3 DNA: TGTGCCAGCAGTTCCCGGGCTAGACCCAATGAGCAGTTCTTC; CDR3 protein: CASSSRARPNEQFF
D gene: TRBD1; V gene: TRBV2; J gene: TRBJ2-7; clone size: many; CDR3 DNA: TGTGCCAATAGCAAACAGGGGGAGGCCTACGAGCAGTACTTC; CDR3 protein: CANSKQGEAYEQYF
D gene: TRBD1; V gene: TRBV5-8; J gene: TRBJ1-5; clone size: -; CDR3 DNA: TGTGCCAGCAGCGAGAACAGGGGGAGCAATCAGCCCCAGCATTTT; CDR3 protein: CASSENRGSNQPQHF
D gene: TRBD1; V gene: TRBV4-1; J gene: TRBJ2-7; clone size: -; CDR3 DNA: TGCGCCAGCAGCCAAGAATCCCGGGACAGCTACGAGCAGTACTTC; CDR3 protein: CASSQESRDSYEQYF
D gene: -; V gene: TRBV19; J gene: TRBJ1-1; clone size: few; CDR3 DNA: TGTGCCAGTAGGAAGGGGGACACTGAAGCTTTCTTT; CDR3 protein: CASRKGDTEAFF
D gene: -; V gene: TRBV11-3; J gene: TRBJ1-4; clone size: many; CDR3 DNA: TGTGCCAGCAGCTTATCCCCTTCACGGGGAAATGAAAAACTGTTTTTT; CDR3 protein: CASSLSPSRGNEKLFF
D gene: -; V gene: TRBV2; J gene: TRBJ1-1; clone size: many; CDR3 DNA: TGTGCCAGCACGGAGTGGGGTCAGACGAACACTGAAGCTTTCTTT; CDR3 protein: CASTEWGQTNTEAFF
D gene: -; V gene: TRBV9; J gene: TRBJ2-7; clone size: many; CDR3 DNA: TGTGCCAGCAGCAACCTAGGGTCCCCCTACGAGCAGTACTTC; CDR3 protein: CASSNLGSPYEQYF
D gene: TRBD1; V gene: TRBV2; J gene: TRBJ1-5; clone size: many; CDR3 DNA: TGTGCCAGCAATCCCGGGACAGCTAGCAATCAGCCCCAGCATTTT; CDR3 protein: CASNPGTASNQPQHF
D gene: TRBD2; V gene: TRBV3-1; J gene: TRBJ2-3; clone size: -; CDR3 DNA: TGTGCCAGCAGCCAAGATCGGGGGACTAGCGGAGGGGCGAGCACAGATACGCAGTATTTT; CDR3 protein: CASSQDRGTSGGASTDTQYF
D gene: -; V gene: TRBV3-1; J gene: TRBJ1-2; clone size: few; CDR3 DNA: TGTGCCAGCAGCCACGCTGACTTCCGCTATGGCTACACCTTC; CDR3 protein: CASSHADFRYGYTF
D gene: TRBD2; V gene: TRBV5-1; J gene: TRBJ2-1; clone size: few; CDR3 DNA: TGCGCCAGCAGCCCTCTTGGCGCTCTAGCGGGACCCTCTTACTACAATGAGCAGTTCTTC; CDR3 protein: CASSPLGALAGPSYYNEQFF